A selection of T cell receptor beta chains follows, all from one sample in a study of T cell repertoires in aging, cancer and after chemotherapy. TCRdb reprocessed the multiplex PCR reads with MiXCR, giving one entry per CDR3 protein. The sample has some 5,000 distinct CDR3 sequences; around a fifth are singletons. Sequenced input: blood. These receptors all come from a human donor in good health. The donor label of this sample is uncertain. Both conserved end residues are part of each CDR3. The order of the fields is clone size, J gene, D gene, V gene, CDR3 protein, CDR3 DNA. D genes are given only for firm matches. Size is stated for part of the rows, as once, few or many counts, or as a class when the clone is expanded.

clone_size: -
j_call: TRBJ2-7
d_call: -
v_call: TRBV7-9
cdr3_aa: CASNQRLESSYEQYF
cdr3_nt: TGTGCCAGCAACCAGAGACTGGAATCATCCTACGAGCAGTACTTC

clone_size: medium-sized
j_call: TRBJ2-1
d_call: -
v_call: TRBV27
cdr3_aa: CASSFEPTGAGTYNEQFF
cdr3_nt: TGTGCCAGCAGTTTCGAACCTACGGGGGCGGGCACCTACAATGAGCAGTTCTTC

clone_size: once
j_call: TRBJ2-7
d_call: -
v_call: TRBV5-1
cdr3_aa: CASSAHSEQYF
cdr3_nt: TGCGCCAGCAGCGCGCACAGCGAGCAGTACTTC

clone_size: medium-sized
j_call: TRBJ2-5
d_call: TRBD1
v_call: TRBV5-6
cdr3_aa: CASSFTGEETQYF
cdr3_nt: TGTGCCAGCAGCTTCACAGGGGAAGAGACCCAGTACTTC

clone_size: medium-sized
j_call: TRBJ2-7
d_call: -
v_call: TRBV6-6
cdr3_aa: CASSYSGQENALTYEQYF
cdr3_nt: TGTGCCAGCAGTTACTCGGGGCAGGAGAACGCCCTAACTTACGAGCAGTACTTC

clone_size: medium-sized
j_call: TRBJ2-6
d_call: -
v_call: TRBV6-2/TRBV6-3
cdr3_aa: CASSYNSGANVLTF
cdr3_nt: TGTGCCAGCAGTTACAACTCTGGGGCCAACGTCCTGACTTTC

clone_size: medium-sized
j_call: TRBJ1-5
d_call: -
v_call: TRBV5-6
cdr3_aa: CASSFSQGYQPQHF
cdr3_nt: TGTGCCAGCAGCTTCAGCCAGGGATATCAGCCCCAGCATTTT

clone_size: -
j_call: TRBJ2-7
d_call: -
v_call: TRBV18
cdr3_aa: CASSPFADHYEQYF
cdr3_nt: TGTGCCAGCTCACCATTCGCAGACCACTACGAGCAGTACTTC

clone_size: medium-sized
j_call: TRBJ2-7
d_call: -
v_call: TRBV27
cdr3_aa: CASSLDGRIVEQYF
cdr3_nt: TGTGCCAGCAGTTTGGACGGCCGGATAGTCGAGCAGTACTTC

clone_size: medium-sized
j_call: TRBJ1-2
d_call: -
v_call: TRBV27
cdr3_aa: CATASNYGYTF
cdr3_nt: TGTGCCACCGCATCGAACTATGGCTACACCTTC

clone_size: large
j_call: TRBJ2-6
d_call: -
v_call: TRBV19
cdr3_aa: CASSFGGPLGAGANVLTF
cdr3_nt: TGTGCCAGTAGTTTCGGCGGACCTCTAGGAGCTGGGGCCAACGTCCTGACTTTC

clone_size: medium-sized
j_call: TRBJ2-5
d_call: -
v_call: TRBV30
cdr3_aa: CAWSRTGETQYF
cdr3_nt: TGTGCCTGGAGTAGGACTGGAGAGACCCAGTACTTC

clone_size: -
j_call: TRBJ2-1
d_call: -
v_call: TRBV5-6
cdr3_aa: CASSFNNEQFF
cdr3_nt: TGTGCCAGCAGCTTTAACAATGAGCAGTTCTTC

clone_size: many
j_call: TRBJ1-4
d_call: -
v_call: TRBV15
cdr3_aa: CATSRDPGGSEKLFF
cdr3_nt: TGTGCCACCAGCAGAGATCCGGGGGGGAGTGAAAAACTGTTTTTT

clone_size: medium-sized
j_call: TRBJ2-5
d_call: -
v_call: TRBV29-1
cdr3_aa: CSVVVGPQETQYF
cdr3_nt: TGCAGCGTGGTAGTGGGGCCCCAAGAGACCCAGTACTTC

clone_size: medium-sized
j_call: TRBJ2-7
d_call: -
v_call: TRBV19
cdr3_aa: CASSKGKSYEQYF
cdr3_nt: TGTGCCAGTAGTAAGGGGAAAAGCTACGAGCAGTACTTC

clone_size: medium-sized
j_call: TRBJ2-7
d_call: -
v_call: TRBV15
cdr3_aa: CATSRNGGYEQYF
cdr3_nt: TGTGCCACCAGCCGCAACGGAGGGTACGAGCAGTACTTC

clone_size: -
j_call: TRBJ1-4
d_call: -
v_call: TRBV20-1
cdr3_aa: CSASPPGEKLFF
cdr3_nt: TGCAGTGCTAGCCCCCCGGGGGAAAAACTGTTTTTT

clone_size: -
j_call: TRBJ1-1
d_call: TRBD1
v_call: TRBV4-1
cdr3_aa: CASSQETGVNTEAFF
cdr3_nt: TGCGCCAGCAGCCAAGAAACAGGGGTAAACACTGAAGCTTTCTTT

clone_size: -
j_call: TRBJ1-1
d_call: -
v_call: TRBV10-2
cdr3_aa: CASEGGTHGANTEAFF
cdr3_nt: TGCGCCAGTGAAGGCGGGACTCACGGGGCTAACACTGAAGCTTTCTTT

clone_size: medium-sized
j_call: TRBJ2-2
d_call: -
v_call: TRBV29-1
cdr3_aa: CSVAGGIAAGELFF
cdr3_nt: TGCAGCGTTGCTGGCGGAATTGCCGCCGGGGAGCTGTTTTTT

clone_size: medium-sized
j_call: TRBJ2-5
d_call: -
v_call: TRBV15
cdr3_aa: CATSREVGGTQYF
cdr3_nt: TGTGCCACCAGCAGAGAAGTCGGAGGGACCCAGTACTTC

clone_size: -
j_call: TRBJ2-3
d_call: -
v_call: TRBV7-3
cdr3_aa: CASSYQGERADTQYF
cdr3_nt: TGTGCCAGCAGCTACCAGGGAGAGCGCGCAGATACGCAGTATTTT

clone_size: medium-sized
j_call: TRBJ1-6
d_call: TRBD1
v_call: TRBV7-9
cdr3_aa: CASSLDRGYENSPLHF
cdr3_nt: TGTGCCAGCAGCTTGGACAGGGGGTACGAGAATTCACCCCTCCACTTT

clone_size: -
j_call: TRBJ2-3
d_call: -
v_call: TRBV12-3/TRBV12-4
cdr3_aa: CASNRGVSTDTQYF
cdr3_nt: TGTGCCAGCAACCGCGGGGTCTCCACAGATACGCAGTATTTT

clone_size: -
j_call: TRBJ2-5
d_call: TRBD2
v_call: TRBV5-4
cdr3_aa: CASSLLGGETQYF
cdr3_nt: TGTGCCAGCAGCTTGCTGGGGGGGGAGACCCAGTACTTC

clone_size: -
j_call: TRBJ1-4
d_call: -
v_call: TRBV5-8
cdr3_aa: CASSPVDEKLFF
cdr3_nt: TGTGCCAGCAGCCCGGTGGATGAAAAACTGTTTTTT

clone_size: medium-sized
j_call: TRBJ1-2
d_call: -
v_call: TRBV5-4
cdr3_aa: CASSLDRLTYGYTF
cdr3_nt: TGTGCCAGCAGCTTGGACAGGTTAACCTATGGCTACACCTTC

clone_size: medium-sized
j_call: TRBJ1-6
d_call: TRBD1
v_call: TRBV6-1
cdr3_aa: CASSDEQGKGNSPLHF
cdr3_nt: TGTGCCAGCAGTGACGAACAGGGGAAAGGTAATTCACCCCTCCACTTT

clone_size: -
j_call: TRBJ2-7
d_call: TRBD1
v_call: TRBV19
cdr3_aa: CASSAGQAYEQYF
cdr3_nt: TGTGCCAGTAGTGCAGGACAGGCCTACGAGCAGTACTTC

clone_size: medium-sized
j_call: TRBJ2-1
d_call: TRBD1
v_call: TRBV6-4
cdr3_aa: CASSDGTGSNEQFF
cdr3_nt: TGTGCCAGCAGTGACGGGACAGGGAGTAATGAGCAGTTCTTC

clone_size: medium-sized
j_call: TRBJ1-2
d_call: -
v_call: TRBV30
cdr3_aa: CTVEESNYGYTF
cdr3_nt: TGTACCGTTGAGGAGTCTAACTATGGCTACACCTTC

clone_size: medium-sized
j_call: TRBJ2-2
d_call: -
v_call: TRBV19
cdr3_aa: CAPRGQRNTGELFF
cdr3_nt: TGTGCCCCGCGAGGACAGAGGAACACCGGGGAGCTGTTTTTT

clone_size: medium-sized
j_call: TRBJ2-3
d_call: -
v_call: TRBV20-1
cdr3_aa: CSARIATDTQYF
cdr3_nt: TGCAGTGCTAGAATCGCCACAGATACGCAGTATTTT

clone_size: medium-sized
j_call: TRBJ2-2
d_call: -
v_call: TRBV5-6
cdr3_aa: CASSLLRERIGELFF
cdr3_nt: TGTGCCAGCAGCTTGTTAAGGGAGAGGATCGGGGAGCTGTTTTTT

clone_size: medium-sized
j_call: TRBJ2-2
d_call: -
v_call: TRBV19
cdr3_aa: CASSIHIGGTTGELFF
cdr3_nt: TGTGCCAGTAGTATACATATTGGCGGGACAACCGGGGAGCTGTTTTTT

clone_size: medium-sized
j_call: TRBJ1-2
d_call: -
v_call: TRBV12-3/TRBV12-4
cdr3_aa: CASSRDVGNYGYTF
cdr3_nt: TGTGCCAGCAGTCGGGACGTCGGTAACTATGGCTACACCTTC

clone_size: medium-sized
j_call: TRBJ2-3
d_call: TRBD2
v_call: TRBV6-1
cdr3_aa: CASSEGLATDTQYF
cdr3_nt: TGTGCCAGCAGTGAAGGACTAGCCACAGATACGCAGTATTTT

clone_size: medium-sized
j_call: TRBJ2-3
d_call: -
v_call: TRBV6-1
cdr3_aa: CASRSTDTQYF
cdr3_nt: TGTGCCAGCAGAAGCACAGATACGCAGTATTTT

clone_size: few
j_call: TRBJ2-1
d_call: -
v_call: TRBV14
cdr3_aa: CASSQGFNF
cdr3_nt: TGTGCCAGCAGCCAAGGTTTCAACTTC

clone_size: medium-sized
j_call: TRBJ2-4
d_call: -
v_call: TRBV6-5
cdr3_aa: CASSYSIPRAAGNIQYF
cdr3_nt: TGTGCCAGCAGTTACTCGATCCCCAGGGCGGCAGGAAACATTCAGTACTTC

clone_size: medium-sized
j_call: TRBJ2-2
d_call: -
v_call: TRBV10-1
cdr3_aa: CASSESPRTGELFF
cdr3_nt: TGCGCCAGCAGTGAATCCCCTAGAACCGGGGAGCTGTTTTTT

clone_size: -
j_call: TRBJ2-7
d_call: -
v_call: TRBV20-1
cdr3_aa: CSAGSWSSYEQYF
cdr3_nt: TGCAGTGCTGGGTCTTGGTCGTCCTACGAGCAGTACTTC

clone_size: medium-sized
j_call: TRBJ1-5
d_call: -
v_call: TRBV6-1
cdr3_aa: CASAGLRNQPQHF
cdr3_nt: TGTGCCAGCGCTGGACTGAGAAATCAGCCCCAGCATTTT

clone_size: many
j_call: TRBJ2-7
d_call: -
v_call: TRBV18
cdr3_aa: CASSRLDEQYF
cdr3_nt: TGTGCCAGCTCACGACTCGACGAGCAGTACTTC

clone_size: medium-sized
j_call: TRBJ2-2
d_call: TRBD1
v_call: TRBV6-6
cdr3_aa: CASSDRGGTGELFF
cdr3_nt: TGTGCCAGCAGTGACAGGGGGGGGACCGGGGAGCTGTTTTTT

clone_size: -
j_call: TRBJ1-1
d_call: -
v_call: TRBV5-1
cdr3_aa: CASRSVNTEAFF
cdr3_nt: TGCGCCAGCAGGTCAGTGAACACTGAAGCTTTCTTT

clone_size: medium-sized
j_call: TRBJ2-6
d_call: -
v_call: TRBV6-1
cdr3_aa: CASSQTQNPSSGANVLTF
cdr3_nt: TGTGCCAGCAGCCAGACCCAAAACCCCTCCTCTGGGGCCAACGTCCTGACTTTC

clone_size: large
j_call: TRBJ2-3
d_call: -
v_call: TRBV29-1
cdr3_aa: CSVDQWDTQYF
cdr3_nt: TGCAGCGTTGATCAGTGGGATACGCAGTATTTT

clone_size: few
j_call: TRBJ2-5
d_call: -
v_call: TRBV7-9
cdr3_aa: CASNRDVRSSQYF
cdr3_nt: TGTGCCAGCAACCGGGACGTACGGAGTAGCCAGTACTTC

clone_size: -
j_call: TRBJ2-1
d_call: TRBD2
v_call: TRBV4-2
cdr3_aa: CARSQVAGGNNEQFF
cdr3_nt: TGTGCCCGCAGCCAAGTCGCGGGAGGGAATAATGAGCAGTTCTTC

clone_size: -
j_call: TRBJ1-6
d_call: TRBD1
v_call: TRBV10-3
cdr3_aa: CAISRGVNSPLHF
cdr3_nt: TGTGCCATCAGCAGGGGGGTCAATTCACCCCTCCACTTT

clone_size: -
j_call: TRBJ2-7
d_call: -
v_call: TRBV12-5
cdr3_aa: CASALGDGGTYEQYF
cdr3_nt: TGTGCTAGTGCCCTGGGGGACGGAGGGACCTACGAGCAGTACTTC

clone_size: medium-sized
j_call: TRBJ2-1
d_call: -
v_call: TRBV6-4
cdr3_aa: CASSDGESYNEQFF
cdr3_nt: TGTGCCAGCAGTGACGGGGAGTCCTACAATGAGCAGTTCTTC